The T cell receptor (beta chain) described here comes from a study of molecular identifiers for immune sequencing clone quantification. General study results and limits: In CMV-specific effectors, clones above 20 copies held over 99% of molecules; naive, under 1%.

On this clonotype: What it binds is not known. With a much larger clone just one base away, this may be a read error.

Trimming took off 2 bases at V and 3 bases at J, with 11 bases between the two ends. Germline V gene lookup returns CDR1 SEHNR and CDR2 FQNEAQ (reference sequence). The CDR3 has 14 residues. Naive CD8 library inputs spanned 20,000 to 1,000,000 sorted cells and 10%, 30% or 50% RNA. Sorting defined naive CD8 T cells as CD8+CD4-CCR7+CD45RA+. Bulk TCR library preparation followed previously described methods with listed TCR primers. TCRdb re-called the PCR reads with MiXCR, one entry per CDR3 protein. This table holds about 640,000 distinct CDR3 sequences, just under 20% found once. The material sequenced was naive CD8+ T cells from blood, with Jurkat cell RNA spiked in. The subset was: FACS-sorted CD8+CD4-CCR7+CD45RA+ naive T cells. The chain joins TRBV7-9 to TRBJ2-7; D is perhaps TRBD2 (5 bases). This TCR came from a human donor in good health. Some libraries in this study had Jurkat cell RNA spiked in. This CDR3 reads CASSLNERFYEQYF. In DNA, the CDR3 is TGTGCCAGCAGCTTAAATGAGCGGTTCTACGAGCAGTACTTC.